This T cell receptor (beta chain) was identified during a study of shared clonotypes between healthy human individuals. Germline lookup yields CDR1 LNHDA and CDR2 SQIVND (reference sequence). V dropped 3 bases and J dropped 1 base, with 10 bases sitting between them. The CDR3 extends over 15 amino acids. The repertoire was sequenced with immunoSEQ multiplex PCR; TCRdb's copy has only in-frame clones and lacks some. The repertoire holds hundreds of thousands of clones, just over 75% seen once, with about 11% in the top ten. The sequence was collected from a woman aged 40 to 50 in good health. Some clones in this sample may be carry-over from other donors' samples. The specimen sequenced was PBMCs. This chain joins TRBV19 and TRBJ2-1; TRBD2 might be the D (6 bases). CDR3 DNA sequence: TGTGCCAGTAGTATCGAGGACTATTCCTACAATGAGCAGTTCTTC. Its protein is CASSIEDYSYNEQFF.